This is a list of T cell receptor beta chains from one sample in a study of human T cells and chemical hapten exposure. Each CDR3 protein is one row after TCRdb ran MiXCR on the RACE reads. The table lists 75,000 to 100,000 distinct CDR3 sequences, about an eighth of them singletons, with over 2% in the top ten. The sample consisted of whole blood, taken in connection with sensitization to the hapten diphenylcyclopropenone (DPC). The receptors here all came from a woman in her 40s with alopecia areata. Some clones in this sample may be carry-over from other donors' samples. CDR3s include the opening cysteine and the closing phenylalanine or tryptophan. The D gene is left open where the match is weak.

.	TRBV4-1	TRBJ1-2	CASSQVSSGASGAGYTF
.	TRBV20-1	TRBJ1-2	CSAVVGNYGYTF
.	TRBV4-3	TRBJ2-7	CASSRERMSYEQYF
TRBD2	TRBV7-3	TRBJ2-3	CASSFGGSGDTQYF
.	TRBV24-1	TRBJ1-5	CATSDSDNQPQHF
.	TRBV7-9	TRBJ1-1	CASSPTEPTEAFF
.	TRBV5-1	TRBJ2-6	CASSPRGAVLAGGANVLTF
.	TRBV5-4	TRBJ2-1	CASSLGSMNEQFF
TRBD1	TRBV5-1	TRBJ2-7	CASSLGSRDSEQYF
TRBD1	TRBV7-2	TRBJ1-4	CASSPGQGREKLFF
.	TRBV6-2/TRBV6-3	TRBJ1-1	CASRQAGGVTNTEAFF
TRBD2	TRBV9	TRBJ2-1	CASSVTSGTYNEQFF
.	TRBV28	TRBJ2-7	CASSQGPFGYEQYF
.	TRBV6-2/TRBV6-3	TRBJ2-6	CASSKGTTGANVLTF
.	TRBV12-3/TRBV12-4	TRBJ2-7	CASSLGRLARQYF
.	TRBV12-3/TRBV12-4	TRBJ2-5	CASSLGLFEETQYF
TRBD2	TRBV9	TRBJ2-7	CASSPRGGSYEQYF
TRBD1	TRBV7-9	TRBJ1-5	CASSAGQSNQPQHF
.	TRBV29-1	TRBJ2-1	CSVPRQSEGIEQFF
.	TRBV4-3	TRBJ2-7	CASSQDPGGVTSYEQYF
.	TRBV29-1	TRBJ2-7	CSVSTGANEQYF
.	TRBV18	TRBJ1-4	CASSPDSSNEKLFF
.	TRBV29-1	TRBJ2-3	CSVVIFAARTDTQYF
.	TRBV6-6	TRBJ1-5	CASSSLEGGNQPQHF
.	TRBV18	TRBJ2-5	CASSPNPSTSGTQYF
.	TRBV29-1	TRBJ2-1	CSGASSYNEQFF
.	TRBV3-1	TRBJ1-1	CASSPRGGVMNTEAFF
.	TRBV7-2	TRBJ1-6	CASSRVPSNSPLHF
.	TRBV7-2	TRBJ2-5	CASSLISEETVPQYF
TRBD2	TRBV19	TRBJ2-7	CASSRREFPYEQYF
TRBD2	TRBV29-1	TRBJ2-1	CSAGLAGNEQFF
.	TRBV5-1	TRBJ2-3	CASSFPGADTQYF
TRBD1	TRBV28	TRBJ2-7	CASSLFGTGTKYEQYF
.	TRBV3-1	TRBJ1-5	CASSLTEDSNQPQHF
TRBD1	TRBV12-3/TRBV12-4	TRBJ2-3	CASSTTQTGYIFF
.	TRBV29-1	TRBJ2-6	CSVEVYRVSGANVLTF
TRBD2	TRBV5-1	TRBJ2-1	CASSLASGDNEQFF
TRBD2	TRBV9	TRBJ2-3	CASSVALAAGSSTDTQYF
.	TRBV6-1	TRBJ1-2	CASLRIFGYTF
.	TRBV24-1	TRBJ2-2	CGVENTNTGELFF